The sequence of this T cell receptor (beta chain) was determined in a study of shared clonotypes between healthy human individuals. Germline CDR1 and CDR2: SGDLS and YYNGEE. The CDR3 covers 12 residues. V was shortened by 3 bases and J by 2 bases, with 5 bases between the two germline ends. This table comes from immunoSEQ multiplex PCR, and its TCRdb copy is limited to in-frame clones, with some not included. The top ten clones hold under 15% of a sample with roughly 500,000 clones, 70% to 80% of them seen once. The TCR comes from a middle-aged woman in good health. Some clones in this sample may be carry-over from other donors' samples. The chain couples TRBV9 to TRBJ1-1; D not certain. Sequenced input: PBMCs. In DNA form, the CDR3 reads TGTGCCAGCAGCGGAGTTAACACTGAAGCTTTCTTT. Protein sequence: CASSGVNTEAFF.